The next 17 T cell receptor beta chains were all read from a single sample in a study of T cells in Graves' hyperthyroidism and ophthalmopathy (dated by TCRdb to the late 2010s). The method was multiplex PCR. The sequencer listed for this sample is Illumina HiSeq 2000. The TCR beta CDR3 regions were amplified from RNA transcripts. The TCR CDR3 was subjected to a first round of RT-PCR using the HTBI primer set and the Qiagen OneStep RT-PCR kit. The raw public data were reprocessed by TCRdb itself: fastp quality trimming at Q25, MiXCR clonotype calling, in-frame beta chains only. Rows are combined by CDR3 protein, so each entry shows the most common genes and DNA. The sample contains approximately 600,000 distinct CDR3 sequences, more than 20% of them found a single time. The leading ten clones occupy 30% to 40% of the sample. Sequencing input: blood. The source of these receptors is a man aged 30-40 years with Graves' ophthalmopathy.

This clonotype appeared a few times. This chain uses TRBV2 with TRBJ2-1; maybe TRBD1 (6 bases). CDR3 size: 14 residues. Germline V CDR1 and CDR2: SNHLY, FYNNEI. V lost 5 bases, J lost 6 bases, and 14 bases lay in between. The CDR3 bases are TGTGCCAGCAGTTCACAGGGATCCCGCAATGAGCAGTTCTTC. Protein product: CASSSQGSRNEQFF.

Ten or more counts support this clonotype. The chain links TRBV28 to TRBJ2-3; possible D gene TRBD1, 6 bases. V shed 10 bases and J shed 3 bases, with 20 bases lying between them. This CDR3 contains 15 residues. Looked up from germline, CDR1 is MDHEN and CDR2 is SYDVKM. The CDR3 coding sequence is TGTGCCACCGTAACAGGGTTCGTTCTGACAGATACGCAGTATTTT. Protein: CATVTGFVLTDTQYF.

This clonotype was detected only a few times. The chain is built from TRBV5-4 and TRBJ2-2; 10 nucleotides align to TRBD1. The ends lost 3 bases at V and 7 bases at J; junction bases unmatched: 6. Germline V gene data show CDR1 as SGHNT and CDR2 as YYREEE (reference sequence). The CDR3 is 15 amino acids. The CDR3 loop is CASSSGTGVIGELFF. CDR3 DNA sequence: TGTGCCAGCAGCTCAGGGACAGGGGTGATCGGGGAGCTGTTTTTT.

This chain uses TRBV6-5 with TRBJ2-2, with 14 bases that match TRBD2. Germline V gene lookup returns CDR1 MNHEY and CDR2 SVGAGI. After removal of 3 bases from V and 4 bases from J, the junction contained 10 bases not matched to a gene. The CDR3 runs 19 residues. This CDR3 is CASSYRTTSGRAVTGELFF. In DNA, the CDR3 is TGTGCCAGCAGTTATCGGACGACTAGCGGGAGGGCCGTCACCGGGGAGCTGTTTTTT.

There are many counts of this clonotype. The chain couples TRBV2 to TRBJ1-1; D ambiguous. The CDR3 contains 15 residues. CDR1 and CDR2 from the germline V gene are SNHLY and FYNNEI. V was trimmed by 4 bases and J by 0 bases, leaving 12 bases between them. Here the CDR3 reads CASSAAGALNTEAFF. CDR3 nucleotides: TGTGCCAGCAGTGCGGCAGGCGCTCTGAACACTGAAGCTTTCTTT. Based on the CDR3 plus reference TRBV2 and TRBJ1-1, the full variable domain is EPEVTQTPSHQVTQMGQEVILRCVPISNHLYFYWYRQILGQKVEFLVSFYNNEISEKSEIFDDQFSVERPDGSNFTLKIRSTKLEDSAMYFCASSAAGALNTEAFFGQGTRLTVV.

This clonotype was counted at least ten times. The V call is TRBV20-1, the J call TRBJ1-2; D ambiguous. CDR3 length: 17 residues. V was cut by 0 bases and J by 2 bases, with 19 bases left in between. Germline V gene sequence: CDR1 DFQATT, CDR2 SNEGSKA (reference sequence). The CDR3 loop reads CSARDSSGTDGNYGYTF. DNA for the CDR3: TGCAGTGCTAGAGATTCATCCGGTACCGACGGAAACTATGGCTACACCTTC.

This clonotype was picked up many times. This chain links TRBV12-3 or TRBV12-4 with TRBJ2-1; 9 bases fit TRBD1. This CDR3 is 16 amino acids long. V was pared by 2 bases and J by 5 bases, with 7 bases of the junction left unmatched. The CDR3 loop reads CASSLSDRGGHNEQFF. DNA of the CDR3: TGTGCCAGCAGTTTATCGGACAGGGGTGGCCACAATGAGCAGTTCTTC.

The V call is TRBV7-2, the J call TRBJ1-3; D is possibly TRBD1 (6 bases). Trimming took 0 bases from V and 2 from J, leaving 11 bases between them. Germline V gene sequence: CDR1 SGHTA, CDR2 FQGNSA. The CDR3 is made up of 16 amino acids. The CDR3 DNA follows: TGTGCCAGCAGCTTAGCGGCAGGGGCGACTGGAAACACCATATATTTT. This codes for CASSLAAGATGNTIYF.

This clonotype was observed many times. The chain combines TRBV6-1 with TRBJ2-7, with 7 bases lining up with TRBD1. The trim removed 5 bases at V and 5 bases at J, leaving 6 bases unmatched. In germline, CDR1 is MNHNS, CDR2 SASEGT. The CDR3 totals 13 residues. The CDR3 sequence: CASSLQGPNEQYF. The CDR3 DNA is TGTGCCAGCAGTCTACAGGGGCCCAACGAGCAGTACTTC.

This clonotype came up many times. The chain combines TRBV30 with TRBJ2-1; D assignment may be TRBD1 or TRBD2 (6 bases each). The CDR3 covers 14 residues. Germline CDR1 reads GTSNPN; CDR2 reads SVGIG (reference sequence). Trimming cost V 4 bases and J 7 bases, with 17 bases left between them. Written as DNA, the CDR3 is TGTGCCTGGAAAGCCGGGGGCGATGTTAATGAGCAGTTCTTC. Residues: CAWKAGGDVNEQFF.

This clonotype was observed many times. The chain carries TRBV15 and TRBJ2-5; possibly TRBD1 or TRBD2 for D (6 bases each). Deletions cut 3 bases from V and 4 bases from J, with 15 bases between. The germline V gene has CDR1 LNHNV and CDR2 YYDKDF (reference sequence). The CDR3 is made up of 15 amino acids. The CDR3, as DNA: TGTGCCACCAGCAGGGAAGGAGGGGGGCGAGAGACCCAGTACTTC. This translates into CATSREGGGRETQYF.

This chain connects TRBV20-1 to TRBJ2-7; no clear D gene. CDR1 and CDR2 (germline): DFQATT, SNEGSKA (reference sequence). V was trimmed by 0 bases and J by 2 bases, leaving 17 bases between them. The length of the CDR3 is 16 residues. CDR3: CSARDFGGPSPYEQYF. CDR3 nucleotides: TGCAGTGCTAGAGATTTTGGCGGACCTTCCCCCTACGAGCAGTACTTC.

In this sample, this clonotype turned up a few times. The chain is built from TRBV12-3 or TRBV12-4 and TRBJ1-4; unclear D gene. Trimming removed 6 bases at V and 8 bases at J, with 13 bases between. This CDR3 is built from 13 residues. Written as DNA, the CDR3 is TGTGCCAGCAGGGACTATAAGGAGGAAAAACTGTTTTTT. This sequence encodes CASRDYKEEKLFF.

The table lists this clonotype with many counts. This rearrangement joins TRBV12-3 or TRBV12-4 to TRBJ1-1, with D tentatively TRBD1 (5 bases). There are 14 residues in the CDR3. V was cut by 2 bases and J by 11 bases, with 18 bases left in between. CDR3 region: CASSLSAGTRGAFF. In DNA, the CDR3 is TGTGCCAGCAGTTTAAGCGCGGGGACGCGTGGCGCTTTCTTT.

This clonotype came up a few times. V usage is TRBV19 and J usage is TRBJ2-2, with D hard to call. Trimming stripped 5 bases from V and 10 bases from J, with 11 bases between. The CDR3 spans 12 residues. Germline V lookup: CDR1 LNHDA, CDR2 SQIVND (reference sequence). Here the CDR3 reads CASSPNWVELFF. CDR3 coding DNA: TGTGCCAGTAGTCCCAATTGGGTGGAGCTGTTTTTT.

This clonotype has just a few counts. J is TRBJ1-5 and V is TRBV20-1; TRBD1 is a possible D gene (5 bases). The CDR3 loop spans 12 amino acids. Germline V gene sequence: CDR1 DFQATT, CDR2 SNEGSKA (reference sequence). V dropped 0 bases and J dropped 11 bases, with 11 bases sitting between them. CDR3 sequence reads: CSARDEVGAQHF. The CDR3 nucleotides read TGCAGTGCTAGAGATGAGGTGGGGGCCCAGCATTTT.

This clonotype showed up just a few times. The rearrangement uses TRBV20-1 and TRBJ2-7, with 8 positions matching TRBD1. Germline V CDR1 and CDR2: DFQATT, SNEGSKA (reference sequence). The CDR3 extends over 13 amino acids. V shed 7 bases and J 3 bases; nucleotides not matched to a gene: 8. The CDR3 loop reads CSVRTGFFYEQYF. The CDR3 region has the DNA TGCAGTGTTCGGACAGGGTTTTTCTACGAGCAGTACTTC.